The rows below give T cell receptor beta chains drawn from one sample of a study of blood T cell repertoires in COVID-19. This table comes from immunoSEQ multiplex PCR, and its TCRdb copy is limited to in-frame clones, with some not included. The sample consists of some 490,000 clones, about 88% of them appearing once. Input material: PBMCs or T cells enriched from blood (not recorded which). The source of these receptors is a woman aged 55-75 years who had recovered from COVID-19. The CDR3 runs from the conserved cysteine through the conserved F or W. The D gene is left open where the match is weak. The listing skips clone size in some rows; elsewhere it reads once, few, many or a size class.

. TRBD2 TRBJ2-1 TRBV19 TGTGCCAGTAGTATAGACGGGGGGGCGATCAATGAGCAGTTCTTC CASSIDGGAINEQFF
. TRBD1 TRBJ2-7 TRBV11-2 TGTGCCAGCAGCCTAACCGGGACAGGCCTTTCGAGGGAGCAGTACTTC CASSLTGTGLSREQYF
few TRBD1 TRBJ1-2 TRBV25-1 TGTGCCAGCAGTTCCCGACAGGGGGCAATGGTCTATGGTGGCTACACCTTC CASSSRQGAMVYGGYTF
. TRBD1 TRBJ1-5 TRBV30 TGTGCCTTACAACAGGGGGCAGCTCAGCCCCAGCATTTT CALQQGAAQPQHF
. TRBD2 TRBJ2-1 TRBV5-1 TGCGCCAGCAGCCCCTTGGCGGGGGGGCCAAATGAGCAGTTCTTC CASSPLAGGPNEQFF
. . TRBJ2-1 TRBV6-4 TGTGCCAGCAGGCGTGTGAGGAACTCCTACAATGAGCAGTTCTTC CASRRVRNSYNEQFF
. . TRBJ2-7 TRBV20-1 TGCAGTGCTAGAAATAACTACGAGCAGTACTTC CSARNNYEQYF
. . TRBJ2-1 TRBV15 TGTGCCACCAGCAGAGATCGGGGGTGGAGCTCCTACAATGAGCAGTTCTTC CATSRDRGWSSYNEQFF
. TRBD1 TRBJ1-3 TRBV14 TGTGCCAGCAGCCAGGAAAGGGGGCGCGGAAACACCATATATTTT CASSQERGRGNTIYF
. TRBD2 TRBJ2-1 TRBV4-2 TGTGCCAGCAGCCAAGAGGGGGCGGCGGGGGGGCCCAATAATGAGCAGTTCTTC CASSQEGAAGGPNNEQFF
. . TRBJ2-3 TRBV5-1 TGCGCCAGCAGCCTGACTAGTGCGGCAGATACGCAGTATTTT CASSLTSAADTQYF
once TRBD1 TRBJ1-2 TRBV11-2 TGTGCCAGCAGCTCACCGGGATGGACAGGGACTTCGGACTATGGCTACACCTTC CASSSPGWTGTSDYGYTF
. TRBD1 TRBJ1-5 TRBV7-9 TGTGCCAGCAGCCAGAGTCAGGGGGTCAATCAGCCCCAGCATTTT CASSQSQGVNQPQHF
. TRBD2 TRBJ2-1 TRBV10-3 TGTGCCATCAGTGATCCGGGACTAGCGGGGGCCTACAATGAGCAGTTCTTC CAISDPGLAGAYNEQFF
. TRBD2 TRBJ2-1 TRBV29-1 TGCAGCGTGCCGGGACTAGCGGGGGGCTCCTACAATGAGCAGTTCTTC CSVPGLAGGSYNEQFF
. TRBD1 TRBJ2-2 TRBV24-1 TGTGCCACCAGGACCCCGGGACAGGGGAACACCGGGGAGCTGTTTTTT CATRTPGQGNTGELFF
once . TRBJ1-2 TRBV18 TGTGCCAGCTCACTTTTGAGGAGGGGCGATGGCTACACCTTC CASSLLRRGDGYTF
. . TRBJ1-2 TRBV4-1 TGCGCCAGCAGCCAAGTAACGGCAGGGAACTATGGCTACACCTTC CASSQVTAGNYGYTF
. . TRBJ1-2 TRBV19 TGTGCCAGTAGTTCTTCCGGGACTTTCGATGCTAACTATGGCTACACCTTC CASSSSGTFDANYGYTF
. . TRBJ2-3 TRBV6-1 TGTGCCAGCAGTGAATGGGGATACAGGGCCTGGGTTGAGGGTACGCAGTATTTT CASSEWGYRAWVEGTQYF
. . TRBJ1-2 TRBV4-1 TGCGCCAGCAGCCCCACAACCCCAGGGGTCTATGGCTACACCTTC CASSPTTPGVYGYTF
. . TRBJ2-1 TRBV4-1 TGCGCCAGCAGCCAACACTGGTCAGGGGATGAGCAGTTCTTC CASSQHWSGDEQFF